This passage covers 16 T cell receptor beta chains from one sample sequenced in a study of T cells in Graves' hyperthyroidism and ophthalmopathy. Researchers amplified the TCR beta CDR3 regions from RNA transcripts. A set of HTBI primers served as the primers for a first-round RT-PCR of the TCR CDR3. Each CDR3 protein gets one entry after TCRdb re-called the multiplex PCR reads with MiXCR. Among some 740,000 distinct CDR3 sequences listed, around 15% were seen once. The specimen sequenced was blood. These receptor sequences come from a woman aged 18-29 years with Graves' hyperthyroidism.

This clonotype was seen ten or more times. V and J are TRBV28 and TRBJ1-5; a possible D gene is TRBD1 (6 bases). CDR3 length: 18 amino acids. Trimming removed 5 bases from V and 0 bases from J, with 20 bases in between. Germline V gene data show CDR1 as MDHEN and CDR2 as SYDVKM. The DNA of the CDR3 is TGTGCCAGCAGTACCCATGAGGGGGGGGGTATTAGCAATCAGCCCCAGCATTTT. It yields the protein CASSTHEGGGISNQPQHF.

This clonotype occurred many times. The chain is built from TRBV10-1 and TRBJ2-7, with 8 bases aligning to TRBD1. Germline V gene sequence: CDR1 WNHNN, CDR2 SYGVQD (reference sequence). This CDR3 is 13 amino acids long. Germline trimming cut 3 bases from V and 7 bases from J; bases unmatched to any gene: 5. CDR3 in amino acids: CASSDPTGEEQYF. CDR3 in DNA: TGCGCCAGCAGTGACCCGACAGGGGAAGAGCAGTACTTC.

This clonotype was counted between two and nine times. The chain couples TRBV6-5 to TRBJ2-7; 7 bases line up with TRBD1. V trimming: 0 bases; J trimming: 2 bases; junction bases outside the gene matches: 4. The CDR3 consists of 15 residues. Germline assignment: CDR1 MNHEY and CDR2 SVGAGI. The CDR3 bases are TGTGCCAGCAGTTACTCGACAGGGCAGGCCTACGAGCAGTACTTC. Amino acids: CASSYSTGQAYEQYF.

This clonotype was observed many times. The chain is built from TRBV9 and TRBJ2-5, with unresolved D. The CDR3 contains 15 residues. Trimming left V 4 bases short and J 5 bases short, with 18 bases between. Germline-derived CDR1 and CDR2 are SGDLS and YYNGEE. In DNA, the CDR3 is TGTGCCAGCAGCCCGGAGCCACGTTCGTCGGAGACCCAGTACTTC. Protein: CASSPEPRSSETQYF.

At least ten counts were recorded for this clonotype. The chain uses TRBV6-1 and TRBJ2-7; no definite D call. Germline V CDR1 and CDR2: MNHNS, SASEGT. This CDR3 comprises 18 residues. Trimming shortened V by 5 bases and J by 3 bases, and 26 bases separated the two germline ends. CDR3 sequence (DNA): TGTGCCAGCAGTTCACGAAGTGGGCTCTGGGAAGCCCACTACGAGCAGTACTTC. Its protein product is CASSSRSGLWEAHYEQYF.

Of note for this clonotype: An end of the junction differs from the germline gene, which may be a read error. V usage is TRBV28 and J usage is TRBJ2-5; D remains unclear. The CDR3 has 14 residues. CDR1 is MDHEN, CDR2 SYDVKM, per germline. The chain's CDR3 is CASSIPSVGEAQYF. For the CDR3, the DNA is TGTGCCAGCAGTATCCCTAGTGTAGGAGAGGCCCAGTACTTC.

Many counts were recorded for this clonotype. This chain joins TRBV28 and TRBJ1-1; tentatively, D is TRBD1 (5 bases). Germline CDR1 and CDR2: MDHEN and SYDVKM. V lost 5 bases to trimming and J lost 1 base, with 14 bases between them. This CDR3 comprises 15 residues. DNA of the CDR3: TGTGCCAGCAGTCCCTGGGACGGAAAGAACACTGAAGCTTTCTTT. Translating gives CASSPWDGKNTEAFF.

The chain carries TRBV4-3 and TRBJ1-5; no reliable D call. This CDR3 region has 15 residues. Trimming took off 0 bases at V and 0 bases at J, with 6 bases between the two ends. Germline V gene lookup returns CDR1 LGHNA and CDR2 YSLEER. CDR3 in DNA: TGCGCCAGCAGCCAAGACAGACATAGCAATCAGCCCCAGCATTTT. Its translation: CASSQDRHSNQPQHF.

This clonotype has a handful of counts. The chain is built from TRBV14 and TRBJ2-5, with no clear D. Germline-derived CDR1 and CDR2 are SGHDN and FVKESK. The CDR3 runs to 12 residues. Between the trimmed V and J ends, which lost 2 bases and 4 bases, there was a span of 5 bases. CDR3 nucleotides: TGTGCCAGCAGCCAATCGGTAGAGACCCAGTACTTC. Residues: CASSQSVETQYF.

This clonotype was counted ten times or more. The chain is built from TRBV5-5 and TRBJ2-3, with D hard to call. Germline assignment: CDR1 SGHKS and CDR2 YYEKEE (reference sequence). CDR3 length: 15 amino acids. V was cut by 1 base and J by 4 bases, with 13 bases left in between. Here the CDR3 reads CASSLQPTPPDTQYF. CDR3 coding DNA: TGTGCCAGCAGCTTGCAGCCAACCCCTCCAGATACGCAGTATTTT.

The sample holds many counts of this clonotype. The chain uses TRBV11-1 and TRBJ2-1; no definite D call. V gave up 4 bases and J gave up 0 bases, with 16 bases separating them. The CDR3 sequence is 17 residues long. Germline assignment: CDR1 SGHAT and CDR2 FQDESV (reference sequence). The CDR3 loop reads CASSSLREWSSYNEQFF. CDR3 in DNA: TGTGCCAGCAGCTCCCTGCGCGAATGGAGCTCCTACAATGAGCAGTTCTTC. Using reference TRBV11-1 and TRBJ2-1 for the parts outside the CDR3, the full variable domain is EAEVAQSPRYKITEKSQAVAFWCDPISGHATLYWYRQILGQGPELLVQFQDESVVDDSQLPKDRFSAERLKGVDSTLKIQPAELGDSAMYLCASSSLREWSSYNEQFFGPGTRLTVL.

The V gene is TRBV7-2, the J gene TRBJ2-1; a possible D gene is TRBD1 (6 bases). Trimming shortened V by 5 bases and J by 2 bases, and 13 bases separated the two germline ends. The CDR3 runs 15 residues. Germline values: CDR1 SGHTA, CDR2 FQGNSA. CDR3 sequence: CASSLRDIPYNEQFF. CDR3 DNA sequence: TGTGCCAGCAGCCTACGGGACATACCCTACAATGAGCAGTTCTTC. Supplemented by reference TRBV7-2 and TRBJ2-1, the full variable domain reads GAGVSQSPSNKVTEKGKDVELRCDPISGHTALYWYRQSLGQGLEFLIYFQGNSAPDKSGLPSDRFSAERTGGSVSTLTIQRTQQEDSAVYLCASSLRDIPYNEQFFGPGTRLTVL.

The V and J genes are TRBV24-1 and TRBJ2-3, with 8 bases matching TRBD2. The V gene end was trimmed by 7 bases and the J gene end by 3 bases; junction bases not matched to a gene: 2. The CDR3 sequence is 13 residues long. CDR1 is KGHDR and CDR2 is SFDVKD in the germline V gene. CDR3 protein: CATRREATDTQYF. CDR3 nucleotide sequence: TGTGCCACCAGGCGGGAGGCAACAGATACGCAGTATTTT.

The chain has TRBV20-1 and TRBJ2-1; 7 bases agree with TRBD2. The DNA matches TRBJ2-7 better at its end, which makes the J call doubtful. CDR3 length: 15 residues. Germline V gives CDR1 DFQATT, CDR2 SNEGSKA (reference sequence). The CDR3 DNA reads as TGCAGTGCTGCACCCGACGGGAGGCCCTACAATGAGCAGTACTTC. Protein: CSAAPDGRPYNEQYF.

There are many counts of this clonotype. This chain links TRBV4-1 with TRBJ2-2; 8 nucleotides agree with TRBD1. The V and J ends lost 5 bases and 6 bases, in that order; junction bases with no gene match: 8. Germline V CDR1 and CDR2: MGHRA, YSYEKL. This CDR3 is 15 amino acids long. The CDR3: CASSFGQGSAGELFF. The CDR3 bases are TGCGCCAGCAGCTTCGGACAGGGAAGTGCCGGGGAGCTGTTTTTT.

This clonotype was observed at least ten times. This chain links TRBV6-5 with TRBJ2-6; 11 positions agree with TRBD1. Losses at the gene ends were 2 bases for V and 2 bases for J; bases not matched to a gene: 8. Germline lookup yields CDR1 MNHEY and CDR2 SVGAGI. This CDR3 is 19 amino acids long. The CDR3 DNA is TGTGCCAGCAGTTACCTAACCGGGACAGGGGGAACTGGGGCCAACGTCCTGACTTTC. Protein product: CASSYLTGTGGTGANVLTF.